The source of this T cell receptor (beta chain) is a study of post-analysis software for immune sequencing data. Across the study: Both relapsing-remitting and secondary progressive multiple sclerosis featured among the disease courses, as did progressive-relapsing multiple sclerosis. Overall study results and limits: Normalized Chao1 diversity was significantly reduced in patients versus controls. F-measure co-clustering was strong for batch-matched samples. Relative to controls, patients had 4 or 5 TRBV segments at higher frequency, with TRBV5-6, TRBV5-1 and TRBV20-1 among these.

The CDR3 loop spans 13 amino acids. V lost 4 bases to trimming and J lost 11 bases, with 17 bases between them. Germline lookup yields CDR1 SNHLY and CDR2 FYNNEI. Carried by the TCR beta cDNA libraries were unique molecular identifiers. MiXCR, run by TCRdb on the PCR reads, gives a single entry per CDR3 protein. The data show 820,000 or so distinct CDR3 sequences, with roughly half seen just once and over 4% held by the top ten. For this clonotype: Its target is not known.

Sequenced material: blood. The V and J genes are TRBV2 and TRBJ1-2; D remains ambiguous. This TCR was recovered from a girl aged 10-17 years with multiple sclerosis. The CDR3 bases are TGTGCCAGCAGTGTTGGTGGGGTATTCGGATACACCTTC. It is translated as CASSVGGVFGYTF.